This T cell receptor beta chain was captured in a study of vaccination effects on CD4 cells after COVID-19. Regarding the study as a whole: Late post-vaccination samples showed marked contraction of infection- and vaccine-induced clones. Only a single clone (1 of 255 vaccine-induced clones in healthy vaccinees) cross-reacted with common cold coronaviruses.

A remark on this clone: The target antigen is unknown.

TCRdb's table, derived via immunoSEQ multiplex PCR, lists solely in-frame clones and lacks some. The table includes about 73,000 clones, roughly 74% detected once. CD4+ T cells specific for antigen were expanded with viral peptide pools by the ViraFEST assay before sequencing. Cells that had been cultured for 10 days were the source of isolated CD4+ T cells. Having tested negative for nucleocapsid antibodies, the vaccine recipients showed no prior SARS-CoV-2 infection. Days 3 and 7 were when half the medium was replaced with IL-2 medium. The sample in question was CD4+ T cells from PBMCs cultured with HCoV-NL63 spike peptides, obtained before COVID-19 vaccination. This TCR derives from a human donor who received a COVID-19 vaccine.

CDR3 coding DNA: TGCGCCAGCAGCCACGCACAGAGCAACTACGAGCAGTACGTC. It is translated as CASSHAQSNYEQYV. The V call is TRBV4-3, the J call TRBJ2-7; no clear D gene. The germline gives CDR1 LGHNA, CDR2 YSLEER. Trimming removed 3 bases from V and 3 bases from J, with 12 bases in between. This CDR3 is built from 14 residues.